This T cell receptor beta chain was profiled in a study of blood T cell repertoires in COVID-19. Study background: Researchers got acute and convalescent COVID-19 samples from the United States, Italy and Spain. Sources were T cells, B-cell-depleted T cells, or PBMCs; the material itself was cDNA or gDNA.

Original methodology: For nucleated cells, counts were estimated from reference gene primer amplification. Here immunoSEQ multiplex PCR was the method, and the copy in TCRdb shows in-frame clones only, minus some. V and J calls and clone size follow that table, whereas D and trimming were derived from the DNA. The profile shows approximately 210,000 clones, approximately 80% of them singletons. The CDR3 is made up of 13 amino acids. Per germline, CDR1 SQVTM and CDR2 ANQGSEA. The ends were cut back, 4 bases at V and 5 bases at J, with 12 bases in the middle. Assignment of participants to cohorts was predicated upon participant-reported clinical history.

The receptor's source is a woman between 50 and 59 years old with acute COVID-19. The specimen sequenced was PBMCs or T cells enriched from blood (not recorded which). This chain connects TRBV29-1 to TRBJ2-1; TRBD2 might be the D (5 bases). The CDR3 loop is CSVGTTRDNEQFF. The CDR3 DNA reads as TGCAGCGTTGGGACGACGAGGGACAATGAGCAGTTCTTC.